A single sample gave rise to the 22 T cell receptor beta chains below, sequenced in a study of T cells expressing NK-cell markers. No DNA is given; TCRdb re-called the 5' RACE reads and lists each CDR3 protein once. The sample's table shows roughly 350,000 distinct CDR3 sequences. The material sequenced was blood T cells: a sorted CD56 or NKG2C T cell subset, CD4+ or CD8+ T cells, or bulk PBMC T cells (not recorded which). The receptors were sampled from a man aged 18-69 years in good health.

This chain links TRBV5-6 with TRBJ1-6; the TRBD1 assignment by TCRdb is unverifiable without DNA. The germline CDR1 and CDR2 sequences are SGHDT and YYEEEE. CDR3 length: 16 residues. CDR3 sequence: CASSPVGGTFNSPLHF. The complete variable domain, with remaining parts taken from reference TRBV5-6 and TRBJ1-6, reads DAGVTQSPTHLIKTRGQQVTLRCSPKSGHDTVSWYQQALGQGPQFIFQYYEEEERQRGNFPDRFSGHQFPNYSSELNVNALLLGDSALYLCASSPVGGTFNSPLHFGNGTRLTVT.

J is TRBJ2-1 and V is TRBV6-5; the D gene TCRdb calls, TRBD2, cannot be checked with no DNA. CDR1 and CDR2 (germline): MNHEY, SVGAGI. The CDR3 loop spans 15 amino acids. The CDR3 region is CASSYTSGPYNEQFF.

V and J are TRBV7-9 and TRBJ2-3; TCRdb indicates TRBD2, and absent DNA this call remains unverified. This CDR3 contains 11 residues. Germline assignment: CDR1 SEHNR and CDR2 FQNEAQ (reference sequence). This CDR3 reads CAGGREVTQYF.

The gene calls are TRBV29-1 and TRBJ2-3. Germline-derived CDR1 and CDR2 are SQVTM and ANQGSEA. There are 14 residues in the CDR3. The CDR3 here is CSVVGQSRTDTQYF.

This chain connects TRBV12-3 or TRBV12-4 to TRBJ1-1; the TRBD1 assignment by TCRdb is unverifiable without DNA. This CDR3 comprises 12 residues. The CDR3 region is CASSPGGSESFF.

The rearrangement joins TRBV30 to TRBJ1-2. The CDR3 extends over 14 amino acids. Germline CDR1 and CDR2: GTSNPN and SVGIG (reference sequence). CDR3 loop: CAWRSAGPLYGYTF.

The J gene is TRBJ1-2, the V gene TRBV19; TCRdb gives TRBD1 as the D gene, but with no DNA this cannot be confirmed. This CDR3 spans 14 amino acids. Germline V gene lookup returns CDR1 LNHDA and CDR2 SQIVND (reference sequence). CDR3 region: CASKRERGKYGYTF.

The rearrangement joins TRBV28 to TRBJ2-7; the D call from TCRdb, TRBD2, cannot be confirmed without DNA. Germline V gene data show CDR1 as MDHEN and CDR2 as SYDVKM. This CDR3 contains 15 residues. The CDR3 sequence: CASSIQSGGAYEQYF.

The chain has TRBV10-3 and TRBJ2-3. The CDR3 totals 14 residues. Per the germline V gene, CDR1 is ENHRY and CDR2 is SYGVKD. CDR3 amino acids: CAISEIVSTDTQYF.

The chain carries TRBV12-3 or TRBV12-4 and TRBJ1-4; TCRdb names TRBD1, which stays unverified in the absence of DNA. This CDR3 comprises 19 residues. CDR3 protein: CASSPRGRNRGQGNEKLFF.

The chain recombines TRBV12-3 or TRBV12-4 with TRBJ2-1; the D gene TCRdb calls, TRBD1, cannot be checked with no DNA. This CDR3 region has 16 residues. CDR3 residues: CASTLRLQGLYNEQFF.

V is TRBV5-6 and J is TRBJ2-1; there is no DNA to check the TCRdb D call of TRBD1. Germline CDR1 SGHDT, CDR2 YYEEEE. This CDR3 has 17 amino acids. This CDR3 is CASSPDRVGSPHNEQFF.

The V call is TRBV2, the J call TRBJ2-3; TCRdb's assignment of TRBD1 cannot be checked, as there is no DNA. The germline gives CDR1 SNHLY, CDR2 FYNNEI. The CDR3 is 19 amino acids. CDR3 loop: CASSEVAGAYPSSTDTQYF.

This chain connects TRBV6-5 to TRBJ1-2. Germline values: CDR1 MNHEY, CDR2 SVGAGI. The CDR3 is made up of 17 amino acids. The CDR3 loop reads CASSPTGAIRANYGYTF.

This rearrangement joins TRBV7-2 to TRBJ1-5; TCRdb outputs TRBD1, but without DNA this stays unchecked. The germline CDR1 and CDR2 sequences are SGHTA and FQGNSA. The CDR3 loop spans 16 amino acids. CDR3: CASSWTEEVNNQPQHF.

The V gene is TRBV11-2, the J gene TRBJ1-1. The germline gives CDR1 SGHAT, CDR2 FQNNGV. The CDR3 covers 14 residues. CDR3 sequence reads: CASSPSYANTEAFF.

The V gene is TRBV6-6, the J gene TRBJ2-5. Germline V gene sequence: CDR1 MNHNY, CDR2 SVGAGI (reference sequence). This CDR3 region has 12 residues. The CDR3 sequence: CASSWGGETQYF.

This rearrangement joins TRBV6-5 to TRBJ2-5; TCRdb gives TRBD2 as the D gene, but with no DNA this cannot be confirmed. In germline, CDR1 is MNHEY, CDR2 SVGAGI. This CDR3 spans 15 amino acids. The chain's CDR3 is CASSYGRGGRETQYF.

V is TRBV9 and J is TRBJ1-5; checking the TCRdb D call of TRBD1 is not possible without DNA. The CDR3 consists of 15 residues. The germline gives CDR1 SGDLS, CDR2 YYNGEE. CDR3 region: CASSAGQEFNQPQHF.

This chain joins TRBV6-2 or TRBV6-3 and TRBJ2-2; lacking DNA, the TRBD1 call made by TCRdb goes unchecked. The CDR3 covers 15 residues. The V gene's germline CDR1 is MNHEY and CDR2 SVGEGT. This CDR3 is CASSHRDTYTGELFF.

The chain couples TRBV4-1 to TRBJ2-5; lacking DNA, the TRBD1 call made by TCRdb goes unchecked. The CDR3 is made up of 16 amino acids. Germline assignment: CDR1 MGHRA and CDR2 YSYEKL. CDR3 residues: CASSREGGSPQETQYF.

The chain's CDR3 is CASSSDRDTGELFF. V gene TRBV28 combines with J gene TRBJ2-2; TCRdb proposes TRBD1, but this gene call is untestable without DNA. Germline V gene sequence: CDR1 MDHEN, CDR2 SYDVKM. The CDR3 contains 14 residues.